What follows are 9 T cell receptor beta chains derived from one specimen sequenced in a study of blood T cell repertoires in COVID-19. Libraries were prepared by immunoSEQ multiplex PCR; TCRdb keeps only in-frame clonotypes and omits some of them. The sample lists 150,000 to 200,000 clones; around 83% were seen once. Sequencing was performed on peripheral blood. The receptors were sampled from a man between 18 and 29 years old with acute or convalescent COVID-19.

V is TRBV21-1 and J is TRBJ2-6; TRBD1, as called in the table, went unchecked against the DNA. TRBV21-1 is assigned pseudogene status. There are 18 residues in the CDR3. This chain's CDR3 is CASAKKQGLLAGANVLTF. For the CDR3, the DNA is TGTGCCAGCGCTAAAAAACAGGGGCTGCTCGCTGGGGCCAACGTCCTGACTTTC.

The chain uses TRBV7-6 and TRBJ2-2; D gene unclear. Trimming stripped 2 bases from V and 4 bases from J, with 14 bases between. The germline V gene has CDR1 SGHVS and CDR2 FNYEAQ. This CDR3 has 16 amino acids. The CDR3 region is CASSLNSLASTGELFF. Here the CDR3 DNA reads TGTGCCAGCAGCTTAAATAGTTTAGCCAGCACCGGGGAGCTGTTTTTT.

V and J are TRBV12-5 and TRBJ1-5, with D possibly matching TRBD1 (6 bases). The CDR3 runs 15 residues. Trimming shortened V by 3 bases and J by 1 base, and 10 bases separated the two germline ends. Germline CDR1 reads LGHNT; CDR2 reads FRNRAP. DNA for the CDR3: TGTGCTAGTGGTTTAAGTAGGGGGAGCAATCAGCCCCAGCATTTT. This translates into CASGLSRGSNQPQHF. The full variable domain, rest sourced from reference TRBV12-5 and TRBJ1-5, is DARVTQTPRHKVTEMGQEVTMRCQPILGHNTVFWYRQTMMQGLELLAYFRNRAPLDDSGMPKDRFSAEMPDATLATLKIQPSEPRDSAVYFCASGLSRGSNQPQHFGDGTRLSIL.

This clone has only a few counts. V usage is TRBV7-9 and J usage is TRBJ1-2; 10 nucleotides match TRBD1. Per germline, CDR1 SEHNR and CDR2 FQNEAQ (reference sequence). The V and J ends lost 5 bases and 8 bases, in that order; junction bases with no gene match: 14. The CDR3 consists of 16 residues. The CDR3, as DNA: TGTGCCAGCAGCCTAGGGACAGGGGCTTCCCCTAGGGGCTACACCTTC. Amino acids: CASSLGTGASPRGYTF. Full variable domain (rest looked up from reference TRBV7-9 and TRBJ1-2): DTGVSQNPRHKITKRGQNVTFRCDPISEHNRLYWYRQTLGQGPEFLTYFQNEAQLEKSRLLSDRFSAERPKGSFSTLEIQRTEQGDSAMYLCASSLGTGASPRGYTFGSGTRLTVV.

This CDR3 is CASSWQGPNEKLFF. CDR3 nucleotides: TGCGCCAGCAGCTGGCAGGGGCCGAATGAAAAACTGTTTTTT. The chain joins TRBV5-1 to TRBJ1-4; TRBD1 might be the D (6 bases). Trimming took 3 bases from V and 5 from J, leaving 11 bases between them. Germline CDR1 is SGHRS and CDR2 is YFSETQ. The CDR3 extends over 14 amino acids.

CDR3 sequence reads: CAWRAGRANEKLFF. CDR3 bases: TGTGCCTGGAGGGCCGGGAGGGCTAATGAAAAACTGTTTTTT. The rearrangement links TRBV30 to TRBJ1-4; no definite D call. V was shortened by 3 bases and J by 3 bases, with 11 bases between the two germline ends. CDR1 GTSNPN and CDR2 SVGIG come from the germline V gene (reference sequence). The CDR3 totals 14 residues.

The CDR3 loop reads CASSLGSGGAYEQYF. As DNA, the CDR3 is TGTGCCAGCAGCTTAGGTAGCGGGGGGGCCTACGAGCAGTACTTC. The V gene is TRBV7-6, the J gene TRBJ2-7; 11 bases fit TRBD2. With V trimmed by 1 base and J by 2 bases, 1 base remained unmatched. Germline-derived CDR1 and CDR2 are SGHVS and FNYEAQ. The CDR3 covers 15 residues. The complete variable domain, with remaining parts taken from reference TRBV7-6 and TRBJ2-7, reads GAGVSQSPRYKVTKRGQDVALRCDPISGHVSLYWYRQALGQGPEFLTYFNYEAQQDKSGLPNDRFSAERPEGSISTLTIQRTEQRDSAMYRCASSLGSGGAYEQYFGPGTRLTVT.

The chain combines TRBV30 with TRBJ1-6, with 8 bases matching TRBD1. CDR1 and CDR2 from the germline V gene are GTSNPN and SVGIG (reference sequence). The CDR3 spans 14 residues. Trimming took 5 bases from V and 6 from J; bases not matched to a gene: 6. CDR3 nucleotides: TGTGCCTGGGGACAGGGTCCCGTTAATTCACCCCTCCACTTT. This gives the protein CAWGQGPVNSPLHF.

The chain uses TRBV5-1 and TRBJ1-2, with TRBD1 matching 7 bases. Germline trimming cut 4 bases from V and 3 bases from J; bases unmatched to any gene: 6. Per the germline V gene, CDR1 is SGHRS and CDR2 is YFSETQ. This CDR3 comprises 14 residues. CDR3 sequence reads: CASSRTGEHYGYTF. For the CDR3, the DNA is TGCGCCAGCAGCAGGACAGGAGAGCACTATGGCTACACCTTC.